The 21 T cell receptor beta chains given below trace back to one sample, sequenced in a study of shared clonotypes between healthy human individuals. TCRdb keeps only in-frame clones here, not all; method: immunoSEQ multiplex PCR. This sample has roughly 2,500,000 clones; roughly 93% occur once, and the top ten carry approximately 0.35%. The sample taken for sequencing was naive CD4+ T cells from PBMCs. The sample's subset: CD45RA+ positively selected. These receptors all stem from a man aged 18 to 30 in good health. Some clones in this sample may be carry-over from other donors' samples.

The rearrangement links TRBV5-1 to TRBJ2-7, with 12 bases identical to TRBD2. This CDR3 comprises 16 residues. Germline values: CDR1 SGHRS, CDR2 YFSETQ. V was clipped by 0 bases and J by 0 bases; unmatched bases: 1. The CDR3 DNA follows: TGCGCCAGCAGCTTGGAACTAGCGGGGGGCTCCTACGAGCAGTACTTC. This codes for CASSLELAGGSYEQYF.

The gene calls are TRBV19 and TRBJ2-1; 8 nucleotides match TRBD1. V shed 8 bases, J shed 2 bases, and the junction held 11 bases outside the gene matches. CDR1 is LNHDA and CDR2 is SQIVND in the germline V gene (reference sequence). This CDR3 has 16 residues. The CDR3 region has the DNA TGTGCCAGTGGAGGCAGGGGGCGAATCGCCTACAATGAGCAGTTCTTC. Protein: CASGGRGRIAYNEQFF.

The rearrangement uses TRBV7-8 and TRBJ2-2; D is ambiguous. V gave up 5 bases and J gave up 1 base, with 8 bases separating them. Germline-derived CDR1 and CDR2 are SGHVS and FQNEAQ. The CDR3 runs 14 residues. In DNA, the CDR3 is TGTGCCAGCAGCCGTGTCCGGAACACCGGGGAGCTGTTTTTT. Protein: CASSRVRNTGELFF.

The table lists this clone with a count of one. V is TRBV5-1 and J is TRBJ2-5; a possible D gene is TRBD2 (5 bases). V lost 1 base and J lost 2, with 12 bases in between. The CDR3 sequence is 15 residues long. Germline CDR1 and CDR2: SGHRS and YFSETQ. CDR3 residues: CASSLRLPGQETQYF. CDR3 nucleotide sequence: TGCGCCAGCAGCTTGCGCCTGCCGGGGCAAGAGACCCAGTACTTC.

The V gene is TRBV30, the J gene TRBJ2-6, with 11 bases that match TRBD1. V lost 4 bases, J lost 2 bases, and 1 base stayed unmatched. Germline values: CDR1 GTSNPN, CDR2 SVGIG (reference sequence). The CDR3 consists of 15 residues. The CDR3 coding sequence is TGTGCCTGGAAGGGACAGGGGGCTGGGGCCAACGTCCTGACTTTC. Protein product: CAWKGQGAGANVLTF.

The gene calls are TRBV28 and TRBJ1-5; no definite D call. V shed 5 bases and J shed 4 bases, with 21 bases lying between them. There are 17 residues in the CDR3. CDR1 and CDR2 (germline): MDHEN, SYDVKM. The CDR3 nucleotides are TGTGCCAGCAGTCACATGCCCTTACGGCAACCAAATCAGCCCCAGCATTTT. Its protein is CASSHMPLRQPNQPQHF. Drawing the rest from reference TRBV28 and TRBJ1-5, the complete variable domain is DVKVTQSSRYLVKRTGEKVFLECVQDMDHENMFWYRQDPGLGLRLIYFSYDVKMKEKGDIPEGYSVSREKKERFSLILESASTNQTSMYLCASSHMPLRQPNQPQHFGDGTRLSIL.

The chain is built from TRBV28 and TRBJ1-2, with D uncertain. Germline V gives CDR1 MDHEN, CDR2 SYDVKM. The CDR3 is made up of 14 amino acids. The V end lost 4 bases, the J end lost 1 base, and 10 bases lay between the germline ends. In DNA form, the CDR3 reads TGTGCCAGCAGTTCCGCCGGGTTTAACTATGGCTACACCTTC. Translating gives CASSSAGFNYGYTF.

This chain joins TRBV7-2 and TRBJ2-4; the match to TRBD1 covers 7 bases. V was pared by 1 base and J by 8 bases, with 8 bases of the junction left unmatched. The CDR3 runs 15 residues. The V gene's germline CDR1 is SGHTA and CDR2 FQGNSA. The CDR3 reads CASSLVALQGDIQYF. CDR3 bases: TGTGCCAGCAGCTTAGTAGCCCTCCAGGGGGACATTCAGTACTTC.

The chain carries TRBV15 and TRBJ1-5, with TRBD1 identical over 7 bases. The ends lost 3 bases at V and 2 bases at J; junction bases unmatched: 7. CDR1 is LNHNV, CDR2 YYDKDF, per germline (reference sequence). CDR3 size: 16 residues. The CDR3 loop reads CATSSASGGGNQPQHF. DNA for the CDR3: TGTGCCACCAGCAGCGCCTCAGGGGGGGGCAATCAGCCCCAGCATTTT.

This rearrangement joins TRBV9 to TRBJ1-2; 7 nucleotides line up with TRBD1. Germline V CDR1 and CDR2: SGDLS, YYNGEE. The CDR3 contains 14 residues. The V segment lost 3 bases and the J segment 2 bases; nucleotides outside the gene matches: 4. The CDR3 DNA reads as TGTGCCAGCAGCGAGACAGGGACGAACTATGGCTACACCTTC. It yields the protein CASSETGTNYGYTF.

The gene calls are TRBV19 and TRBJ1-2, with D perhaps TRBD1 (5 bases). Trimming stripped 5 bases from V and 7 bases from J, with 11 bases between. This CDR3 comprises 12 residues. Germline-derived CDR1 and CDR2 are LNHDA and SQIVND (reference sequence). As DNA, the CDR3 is TGTGCCAGTAGTGCAGTGGACACTGGCTACACCTTC. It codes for CASSAVDTGYTF.

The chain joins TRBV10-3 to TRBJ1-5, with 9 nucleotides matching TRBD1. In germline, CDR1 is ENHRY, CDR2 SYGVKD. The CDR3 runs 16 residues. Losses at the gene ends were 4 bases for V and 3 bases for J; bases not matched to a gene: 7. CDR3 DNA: TGTGCCATCAGTGGGGGGACAGGGAAGTTCAATCAGCCCCAGCATTTT. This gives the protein CAISGGTGKFNQPQHF.

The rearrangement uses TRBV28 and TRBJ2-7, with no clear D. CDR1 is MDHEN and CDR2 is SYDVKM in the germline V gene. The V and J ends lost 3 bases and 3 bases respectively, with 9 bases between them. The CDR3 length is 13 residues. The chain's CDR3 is CASSLPGFYEQYF. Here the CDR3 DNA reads TGTGCCAGCAGTTTGCCGGGTTTCTACGAGCAGTACTTC.

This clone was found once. The CDR3 nucleotides read TGTGCCAGTAGTATTCCAGGCTGGGGCAATCAGCCCCAGCATTTT. Translating gives CASSIPGWGNQPQHF. The V call is TRBV19, the J call TRBJ1-5; D is undetermined. CDR1 is LNHDA, CDR2 SQIVND, per germline (reference sequence). The V end lost 3 bases, the J end lost 2 bases, and 11 bases lay between the germline ends. The CDR3 runs to 15 residues. Complete variable domain (other parts from reference TRBV19 and TRBJ1-5): DGGITQSPKYLFRKEGQNVTLSCEQNLNHDAMYWYRQDPGQGLRLIYYSQIVNDFQKGDIAEGYSVSREKKESFPLTVTSAQKNPTAFYLCASSIPGWGNQPQHFGDGTRLSIL.

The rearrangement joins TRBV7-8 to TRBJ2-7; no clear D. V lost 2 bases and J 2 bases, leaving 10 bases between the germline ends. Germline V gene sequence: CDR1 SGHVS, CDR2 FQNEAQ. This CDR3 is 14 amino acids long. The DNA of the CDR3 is TGTGCCAGCAGCTTATCTGGCGGTCCCTACGAGCAGTACTTC. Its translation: CASSLSGGPYEQYF.

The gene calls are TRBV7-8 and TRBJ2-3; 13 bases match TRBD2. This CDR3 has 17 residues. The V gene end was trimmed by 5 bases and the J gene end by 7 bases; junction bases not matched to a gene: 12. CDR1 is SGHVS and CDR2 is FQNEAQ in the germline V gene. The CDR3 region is CASSPRTSGRRGHTQYF. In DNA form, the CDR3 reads TGTGCCAGCAGCCCCAGGACTAGCGGGAGACGGGGCCATACGCAGTATTTT.

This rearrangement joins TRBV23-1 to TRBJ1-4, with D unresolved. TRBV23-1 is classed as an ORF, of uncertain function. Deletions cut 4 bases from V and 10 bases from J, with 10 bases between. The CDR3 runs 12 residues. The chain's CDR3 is CASSPRGGKLFF. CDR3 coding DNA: TGCGCCAGCAGTCCTCGCGGAGGAAAACTGTTTTTT.

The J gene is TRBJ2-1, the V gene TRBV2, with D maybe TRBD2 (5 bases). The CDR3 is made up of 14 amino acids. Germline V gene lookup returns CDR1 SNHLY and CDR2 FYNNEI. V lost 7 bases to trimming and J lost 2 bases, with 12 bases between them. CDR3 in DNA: TGTGCCAGCAAGGAGGTTACGGCCTACAATGAGCAGTTCTTC. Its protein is CASKEVTAYNEQFF.

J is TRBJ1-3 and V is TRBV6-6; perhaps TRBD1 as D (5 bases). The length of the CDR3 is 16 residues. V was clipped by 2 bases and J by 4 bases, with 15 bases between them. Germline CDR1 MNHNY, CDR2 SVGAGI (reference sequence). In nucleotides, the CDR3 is TGTGCCAGCAGTTACCTGAGCCAGGGCTCAGGAAACACCATATATTTT. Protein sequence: CASSYLSQGSGNTIYF.

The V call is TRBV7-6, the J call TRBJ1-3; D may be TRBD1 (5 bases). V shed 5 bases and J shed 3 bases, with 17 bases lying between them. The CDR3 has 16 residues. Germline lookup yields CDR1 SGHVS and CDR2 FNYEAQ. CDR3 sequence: CASSPQIREDGNTIYF. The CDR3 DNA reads TGTGCCAGCAGCCCCCAAATCAGGGAGGATGGAAACACCATATATTTT.

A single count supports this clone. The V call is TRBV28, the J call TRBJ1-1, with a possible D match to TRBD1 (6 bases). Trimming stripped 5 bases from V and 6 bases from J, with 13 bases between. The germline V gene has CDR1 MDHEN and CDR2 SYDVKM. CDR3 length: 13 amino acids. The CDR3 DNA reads TGTGCCAGCAGTCCACGTGGGGGCCCTGAAGCTTTCTTT. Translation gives CASSPRGGPEAFF.